Below, 8 T cell receptor beta chains from the same sample are listed, as sequenced in a study of shared clonotypes between healthy human individuals (dated by TCRdb to the early 2020s). CD8 naive samples consisted of CD45RO-negative cells that were positively selected for CCR7, yielding a CD45RA+CCR7+ population without TemRA cells. Library generation was performed with the immunoSEQ multiplex PCR assay. What TCRdb holds here is the immuneACCESS table cut down to in-frame rearrangements. Part of the clones is not present; checked against another copy, under half of the missing clones reflect an unresolved V gene, and the others are unexplained. A total of about 2.2 million clones appear in this sample, roughly 93% of them only once. The ten largest clones add up to approximately 1.7% of the sample. The sequenced sample consisted of naive CD8+ T cells from PBMCs. The intended sense of this specimen's cell subset or site label: CD45RA+CCR7+. These receptor sequences come from a man between 18 and 29 years old in good health. Some clones in this sample may be carry-over from other donors' samples.

V and J are TRBV6-5 and TRBJ2-1; 9 bases map to TRBD2. This CDR3 is built from 15 residues. CDR1 and CDR2 (germline): MNHEY, SVGAGI. J was trimmed by 7 bases and V by 6 bases; bases with no gene match: 10. The CDR3 DNA follows: TGTGCCAGCAGAGTAGCGGGAGAGGGGACGAATGAGCAGTTCTTC. The encoded protein is CASRVAGEGTNEQFF.

Details on this clone: Other DNA sequences from this sample encode an identical CDR3 as well. The V call is TRBV7-9, the J call TRBJ2-7; tentative D call: TRBD1 (5 bases). The CDR3 runs 12 residues. V was trimmed by 4 bases and J by 6 bases, leaving 10 bases between them. Germline CDR1 is SEHNR and CDR2 is FQNEAQ (reference sequence). The CDR3 reads CASSSQGAEQYF. The DNA of the CDR3 is TGTGCCAGCAGCTCTCAGGGTGCCGAGCAGTACTTC.

This clone was detected only once. The rearrangement links TRBV28 to TRBJ2-7, with D possibly being TRBD2 (5 bases). The CDR3 runs 15 residues. Germline CDR1 is MDHEN and CDR2 is SYDVKM. V shed 5 bases and J shed 2 bases, with 16 bases lying between them. This CDR3 is CASSPWTEEAYEQYF. CDR3 DNA sequence: TGTGCCAGCAGTCCCTGGACCGAGGAGGCCTACGAGCAGTACTTC.

This chain uses TRBV19 with TRBJ2-1; D possibly matches TRBD1 or TRBD2 (5 bases each). Trimming took 7 bases from V and 10 from J, leaving 17 bases between them. The V gene's germline CDR1 is LNHDA and CDR2 SQIVND (reference sequence). The CDR3 is 13 amino acids. This CDR3 reads CASTTTARGEQFF. DNA for the CDR3: TGTGCCAGTACCACGACAGCCCGCGGGGAGCAGTTCTTC. The full variable domain, completed using reference TRBV19 and TRBJ2-1, is DGGITQSPKYLFRKEGQNVTLSCEQNLNHDAMYWYRQDPGQGLRLIYYSQIVNDFQKGDIAEGYSVSREKKESFPLTVTSAQKNPTAFYLCASTTTARGEQFFGPGTRLTVL.

This chain connects TRBV12-5 to TRBJ1-2; no definite D call. The length of the CDR3 is 15 residues. The germline V gene encodes CDR1 LGHNT and CDR2 FRNRAP. Trimming took off 0 bases at V and 1 base at J, with 9 bases between the two ends. CDR3 sequence (DNA): TGTGCTAGTGGTTTGGTACTGGGCATTAACTATGGCTACACCTTC. Its protein is CASGLVLGINYGYTF.

The genes are TRBV13 and TRBJ1-1; 10 bases agree with TRBD1. V lost 5 bases, J lost 11 bases, and 11 bases stayed unmatched. Germline-derived CDR1 and CDR2 are PRHDT and FYEKMQ (reference sequence). The CDR3 contains 14 residues. CDR3 bases: TGTGCCAGCAGCCGACGGGTGGACAGGGGGGAGGCTTTCTTT. Amino acid sequence: CASSRRVDRGEAFF.

This clone was seen just once. The chain links TRBV7-3 to TRBJ2-3; D perhaps matches TRBD2 (6 bases). CDR1 is SGHTA, CDR2 FQGTGA, per germline. CDR3 length equals 16 residues. V lost 5 bases to trimming and J lost 2 bases, with 17 bases between them. The CDR3 DNA follows: TGTGCCAGCAGCGGGGACTGGGGGACCGCCACAGATACGCAGTATTTT. As protein: CASSGDWGTATDTQYF.

CDR3: CASSPGGGLGNQPQHF. CDR3 sequence (DNA): TGTGCCAGCAGCCCAGGGGGGGGGTTGGGCAATCAGCCCCAGCATTTT. V and J are TRBV7-8 and TRBJ1-5, with 7 bases identical to TRBD1. V lost 5 bases, J lost 2 bases, and 9 bases stayed unmatched. Per the germline V gene, CDR1 is SGHVS and CDR2 is FQNEAQ. The CDR3 sequence is 16 residues long.